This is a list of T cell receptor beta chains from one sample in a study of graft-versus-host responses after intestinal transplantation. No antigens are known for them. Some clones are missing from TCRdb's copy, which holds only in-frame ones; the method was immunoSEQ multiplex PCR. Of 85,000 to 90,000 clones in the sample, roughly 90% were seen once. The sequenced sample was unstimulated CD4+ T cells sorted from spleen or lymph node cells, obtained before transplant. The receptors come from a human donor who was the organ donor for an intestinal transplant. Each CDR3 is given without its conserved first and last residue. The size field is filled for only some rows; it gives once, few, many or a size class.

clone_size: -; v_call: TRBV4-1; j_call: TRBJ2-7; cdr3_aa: ASSRGPLAEYEQY
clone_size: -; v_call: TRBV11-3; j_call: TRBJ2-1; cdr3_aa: ASSLFSGGVSYNEQF
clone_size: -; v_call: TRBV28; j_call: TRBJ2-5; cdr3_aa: ASSGELAGHPKETQY
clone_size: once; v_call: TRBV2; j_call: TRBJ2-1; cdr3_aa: ASSYRTSSVEQF
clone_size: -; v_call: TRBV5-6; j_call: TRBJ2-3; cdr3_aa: ASSLDYLAADTQY
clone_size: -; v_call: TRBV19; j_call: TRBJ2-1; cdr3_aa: ASSMESGGYNEQF
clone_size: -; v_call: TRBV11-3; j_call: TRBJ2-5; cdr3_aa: ASSQPFPAQGEETQY
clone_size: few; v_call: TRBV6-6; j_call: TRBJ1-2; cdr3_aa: ASSPGQNYGYT
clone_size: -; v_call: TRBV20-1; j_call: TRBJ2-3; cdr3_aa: SASHPDTQY
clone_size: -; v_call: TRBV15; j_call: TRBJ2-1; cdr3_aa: ATSPPGGGRNEQF
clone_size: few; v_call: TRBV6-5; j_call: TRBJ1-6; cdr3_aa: ASSRSSYNSPLH
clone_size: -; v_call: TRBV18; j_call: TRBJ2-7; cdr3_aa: ASSSGQRHYEQY
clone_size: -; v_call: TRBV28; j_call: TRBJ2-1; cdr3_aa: ASKRDRSYNEQF
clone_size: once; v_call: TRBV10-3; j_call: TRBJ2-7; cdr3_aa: AIRQGNSYEQY
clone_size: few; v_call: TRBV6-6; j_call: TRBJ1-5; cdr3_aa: ASRVQGNQPQH
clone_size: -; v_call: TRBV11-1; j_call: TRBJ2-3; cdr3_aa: ASSSGTSGGAWRDTQY
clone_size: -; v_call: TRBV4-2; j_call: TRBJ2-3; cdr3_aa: ASSRSGTGGATDTQY
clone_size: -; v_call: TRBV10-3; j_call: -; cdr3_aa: ATRLWWESHEQY